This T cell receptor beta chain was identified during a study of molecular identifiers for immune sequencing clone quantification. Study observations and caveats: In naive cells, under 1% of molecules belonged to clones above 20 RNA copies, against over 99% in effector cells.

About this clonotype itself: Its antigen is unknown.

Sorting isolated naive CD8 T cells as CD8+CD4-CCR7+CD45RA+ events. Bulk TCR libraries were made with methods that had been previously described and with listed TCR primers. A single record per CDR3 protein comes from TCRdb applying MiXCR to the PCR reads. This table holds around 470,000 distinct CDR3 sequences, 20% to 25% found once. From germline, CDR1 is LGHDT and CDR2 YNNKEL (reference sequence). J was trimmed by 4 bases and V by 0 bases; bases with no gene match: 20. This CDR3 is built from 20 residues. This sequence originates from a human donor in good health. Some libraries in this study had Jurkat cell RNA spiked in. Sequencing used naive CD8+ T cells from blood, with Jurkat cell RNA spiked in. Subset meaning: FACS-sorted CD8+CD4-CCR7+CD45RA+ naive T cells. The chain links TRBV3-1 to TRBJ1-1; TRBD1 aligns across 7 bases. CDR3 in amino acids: CASSQDVWDRLQKGGTEAFF. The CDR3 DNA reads TGTGCCAGCAGCCAAGATGTCTGGGACAGATTACAAAAGGGGGGCACTGAAGCTTTCTTT.